A single T cell receptor beta chain is shown here with its context. As yet, its antigen is unknown. This specimen belongs to a study of T cells in Graves' hyperthyroidism and ophthalmopathy. General study points: A model of 13 V-J pairs discriminated ophthalmopathy from stable hyperthyroidism. Most thyroid clonotypes that were expanded above 0.001 also turned up in blood.

Researchers took RNA transcripts and amplified the TCR beta CDR3 regions from them. HTBI primers drove first-round RT-PCR of the TCR CDR3. TCRdb redid the calling of the multiplex PCR reads with MiXCR, one entry per CDR3 protein. Of 450,000 to 700,000 distinct CDR3 sequences in the sample, 35% to 55% were seen once. The length of the CDR3 is 14 residues. Germline V gene data show CDR1 as MGHDK and CDR2 as SYGVNS. Trimming took 4 bases from V and 7 from J, leaving 16 bases between them. A patient was excluded if there was uncontrolled infection, other autoimmune disease, pregnancy or lactation. Clinical symptoms, serum thyroxine and TRAb, thyroid ultrasound and orbital computed tomography together formed the diagnostic basis.

This receptor was taken from an adult woman with Graves' disease, either hyperthyroidism or ophthalmopathy (not recorded which). This chain connects TRBV25-1 to TRBJ1-1, with no clear D. The sequencing sample was made of peripheral blood or thyroid tissue (not recorded which). CDR3 loop: CASSGGGRHSEAFF. In DNA, the CDR3 is TGTGCCAGCAGTGGCGGCGGTCGGCACAGTGAAGCTTTCTTT.